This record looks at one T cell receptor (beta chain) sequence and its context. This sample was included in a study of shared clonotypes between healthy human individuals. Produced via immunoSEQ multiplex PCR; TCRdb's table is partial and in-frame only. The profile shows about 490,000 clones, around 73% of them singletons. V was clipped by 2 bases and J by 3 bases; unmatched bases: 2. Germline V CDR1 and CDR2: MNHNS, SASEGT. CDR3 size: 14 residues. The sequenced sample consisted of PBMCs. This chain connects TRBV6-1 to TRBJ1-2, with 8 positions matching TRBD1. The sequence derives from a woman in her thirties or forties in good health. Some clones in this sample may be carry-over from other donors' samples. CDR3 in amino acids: CASSELTGDYGYTF. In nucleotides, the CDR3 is TGTGCCAGCAGTGAATTGACAGGGGACTATGGCTACACCTTC.